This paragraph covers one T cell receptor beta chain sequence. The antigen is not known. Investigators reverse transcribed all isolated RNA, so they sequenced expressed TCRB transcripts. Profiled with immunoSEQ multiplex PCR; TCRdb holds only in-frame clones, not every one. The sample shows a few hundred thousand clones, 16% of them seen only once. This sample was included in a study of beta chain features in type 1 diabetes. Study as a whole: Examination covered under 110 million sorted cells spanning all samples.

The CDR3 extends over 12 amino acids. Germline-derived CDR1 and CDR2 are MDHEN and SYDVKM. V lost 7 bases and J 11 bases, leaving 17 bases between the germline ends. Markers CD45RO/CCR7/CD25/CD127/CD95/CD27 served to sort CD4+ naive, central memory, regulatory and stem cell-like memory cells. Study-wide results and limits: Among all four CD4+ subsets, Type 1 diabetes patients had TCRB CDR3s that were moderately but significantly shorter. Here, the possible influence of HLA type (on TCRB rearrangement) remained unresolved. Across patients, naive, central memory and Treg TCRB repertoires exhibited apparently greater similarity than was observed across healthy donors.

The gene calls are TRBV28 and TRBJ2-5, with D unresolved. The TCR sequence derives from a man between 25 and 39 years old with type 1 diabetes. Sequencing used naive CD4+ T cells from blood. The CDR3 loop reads CASIRSGSDQYF. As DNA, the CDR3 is TGTGCCAGCATTCGGTCAGGCTCAGATCAGTACTTC.